Shown below are 19 T cell receptor beta chains from a single sample sequenced in a study of blood T cell repertoires in COVID-19. Sequencing used immunoSEQ multiplex PCR; TCRdb keeps in-frame clones, though not all of them. The table records around 80,000 clones, more than 65% of them present only once. The sequencing sample was made of peripheral blood. These TCRs come from a woman older than 75 with active or convalescent COVID-19.

CDR3 loop: CASSSWGLAGGDEQFF. The CDR3 DNA follows: TGTGCCAGCAGCTCATGGGGACTAGCGGGGGGCGATGAGCAGTTCTTC. The chain has TRBV5-4 and TRBJ2-1; 15 positions match TRBD2. Germline V gene data show CDR1 as SGHNT and CDR2 as YYREEE (reference sequence). Germline trimming cut 3 bases from V and 8 bases from J; bases unmatched to any gene: 6. The CDR3 consists of 16 residues.

A single count supports this clone. The J gene is TRBJ2-4, the V gene TRBV19, with 8 bases fitting TRBD1. The germline CDR1 and CDR2 sequences are LNHDA and SQIVND (reference sequence). CDR3 length equals 14 residues. J lost 4 bases, V lost 6 bases, and 5 bases had no gene match. The CDR3 spells CASSHGQGKNIQYF. The CDR3 DNA reads as TGTGCCAGTAGCCATGGACAGGGTAAAAACATTCAGTACTTC. The complete variable domain, with remaining parts taken from reference TRBV19 and TRBJ2-4, reads DGGITQSPKYLFRKEGQNVTLSCEQNLNHDAMYWYRQDPGQGLRLIYYSQIVNDFQKGDIAEGYSVSREKKESFPLTVTSAQKNPTAFYLCASSHGQGKNIQYFGAGTRLSVL.

This chain links TRBV14 with TRBJ2-7; 9 bases are shared with TRBD1. Germline V gene sequence: CDR1 SGHDN, CDR2 FVKESK. J was trimmed by 2 bases and V by 6 bases; bases with no gene match: 5. The CDR3 length is 14 residues. DNA of the CDR3: TGTGCCAGCAGTTCCGGGACAGGGCCCTACGAGCAGTACTTC. Its translation is CASSSGTGPYEQYF.

This clone was seen once. A read error may account for a junction end that differs from germline. The rearrangement joins TRBV7-7 to TRBJ2-3; a possible D gene is TRBD2 (6 bases). CDR1 SSHAT and CDR2 FNYEAQ come from the germline V gene (reference sequence). CDR3 length: 14 residues. CDR3 DNA sequence: TGTGCTAGCAGCTCCGGGAGTGGCACAGATACGCAGTATTTT. Protein product: CASSSGSGTDTQYF.

The chain couples TRBV29-1 to TRBJ1-1; D perhaps matches TRBD1 (5 bases). The CDR3 is 17 residues long. Trimming removed 0 bases at V and 1 base at J, with 18 bases between. Germline V gene sequence: CDR1 SQVTM, CDR2 ANQGSEA. CDR3 nucleotide sequence: TGCAGCGTTGAAGATCTTCTGGAGGGGTCGGCGAACACTGAAGCTTTCTTT. Its translation: CSVEDLLEGSANTEAFF.

The V call is TRBV20-1, the J call TRBJ1-2; no definite D call. CDR1 is DFQATT and CDR2 is SNEGSKA in the germline V gene (reference sequence). This CDR3 is built from 11 residues. Trimming removed 2 bases at V and 6 bases at J, with 7 bases between. The CDR3 DNA reads TGCAGTGCTAGAAGAGGGAATGGCTACACCTTC. It codes for CSARRGNGYTF.

The chain carries TRBV1 and TRBJ1-2; the table's D call, TRBD1, has no DNA check behind it. TRBV1 is shown as a pseudogene. There are 17 residues in the CDR3. The CDR3 DNA reads as TGCACCAGCAGCCAGGATGTTTTCCAGGGAAGCTTGGGCGGCTACACCTTC. Translating gives CTSSQDVFQGSLGGYTF.

The V gene is TRBV5-5, the J gene TRBJ1-2; D is unresolved. This CDR3 region has 12 residues. Germline V gene lookup returns CDR1 SGHKS and CDR2 YYEKEE (reference sequence). V was trimmed by 3 bases and J by 4 bases, leaving 7 bases between them. Written as DNA, the CDR3 is TGTGCCAGCAGCTCGTATATCTATGGCTACACCTTC. Residues: CASSSYIYGYTF.

This chain joins TRBV28 and TRBJ2-6, with D perhaps TRBD2 (5 bases). Trimming took off 3 bases at V and 0 bases at J, with 12 bases between the two ends. This CDR3 is built from 17 residues. Germline values: CDR1 MDHEN, CDR2 SYDVKM. The CDR3 region is CASSFGGLNSGANVLTF. The CDR3 DNA is TGTGCCAGCAGTTTTGGTGGACTGAACTCTGGGGCCAACGTCCTGACTTTC.

This clone was detected only a few times. The chain carries TRBV10-3 and TRBJ1-1; 7 bases are a match to TRBD1. Germline CDR1 reads ENHRY; CDR2 reads SYGVKD. The trim removed 4 bases at V and 1 base at J, leaving 6 bases unmatched. The CDR3 consists of 15 residues. The CDR3 spells CAISATGDSNTEAFF. CDR3 nucleotide sequence: TGTGCCATCAGTGCTACAGGGGACTCGAACACTGAAGCTTTCTTT.

The chain carries TRBV2 and TRBJ1-4; D is unresolved. V lost 6 bases to trimming and J lost 8 bases, with 7 bases between them. This CDR3 is built from 11 residues. Germline assignment: CDR1 SNHLY and CDR2 FYNNEI. CDR3 nucleotides: TGTGCCAGCAGGATCGGGGAAAAACTGTTTTTT. It translates to CASRIGEKLFF.

The genes are TRBV24-1 and TRBJ2-2; 8 bases line up with TRBD2. The CDR3 totals 16 residues. The trim removed 4 bases at V and 0 bases at J, leaving 3 bases unmatched. The germline V gene has CDR1 KGHDR and CDR2 SFDVKD. The DNA of the CDR3 is TGTGCCACCAGTGACCCCGGGGGGGCGAACACCGGGGAGCTGTTTTTT. As protein: CATSDPGGANTGELFF.

CDR3 residues: CASSLQGLETQYF. CDR3 DNA: TGCGCCAGCAGCCTACAGGGTTTGGAGACCCAGTACTTC. V usage is TRBV5-1 and J usage is TRBJ2-5; tentative D call: TRBD1 (6 bases). Germline CDR1 is SGHRS and CDR2 is YFSETQ. V was clipped by 4 bases and J by 5 bases, with 12 bases between them. This CDR3 contains 13 residues.

The chain couples TRBV30 to TRBJ1-2, with 7 positions matching TRBD1. J gave up 5 bases and V 1 base, and 7 bases lay outside the gene matches. Per germline, CDR1 GTSNPN and CDR2 SVGIG (reference sequence). CDR3 length equals 14 residues. CDR3 in amino acids: CAWSAHRGRYGYTF. For the CDR3, the DNA is TGTGCCTGGAGTGCTCACAGGGGCCGTTATGGCTACACCTTC.

This clone was seen a few times. Here the CDR3 DNA reads TGTGCCATCAGTGAGTCGACAGGGGGCGGAGATACGCAGTATTTT. This codes for CAISESTGGGDTQYF. This chain connects TRBV10-3 to TRBJ2-3, with 10 bases that match TRBD1. Germline V gives CDR1 ENHRY, CDR2 SYGVKD. The J segment lost 5 bases and the V segment lost 0 bases, leaving 2 bases of the junction unmatched. This CDR3 contains 15 residues.

This chain joins TRBV5-6 and TRBJ2-3; unclear D gene. Deletions cut 6 bases from V and 9 bases from J, with 17 bases between. The germline V gene has CDR1 SGHDT and CDR2 YYEEEE. The CDR3 is 13 amino acids. CDR3 region: CASKNSVRYTQYF. In DNA, the CDR3 is TGTGCCAGCAAGAACTCTGTTCGGTACACGCAGTATTTT.

The chain uses TRBV5-1 and TRBJ1-2, with D unresolved. V was trimmed by 0 bases and J by 0 bases, leaving 9 bases between them. This CDR3 comprises 15 residues. Germline V gives CDR1 SGHRS, CDR2 YFSETQ. The CDR3 sequence is CASSLGVGANYGYTF. The CDR3 nucleotides are TGCGCCAGCAGCTTGGGCGTAGGAGCTAACTATGGCTACACCTTC.

V is TRBV11-1 and J is TRBJ1-2, with 7 bases identical to TRBD1. The CDR3 has 13 amino acids. Germline lookup yields CDR1 SGHAT and CDR2 FQDESV (reference sequence). The V segment lost 5 bases and the J segment 8 bases; nucleotides outside the gene matches: 8. The CDR3: CASSLDREEGYTF. The CDR3, as DNA: TGTGCCAGCAGCCTCGACAGGGAAGAGGGCTACACCTTC.

The genes are TRBV5-1 and TRBJ1-1; D ambiguous. V dropped 7 bases and J dropped 1 base, with 8 bases sitting between them. This CDR3 has 12 amino acids. Germline loops: CDR1 SGHRS, CDR2 YFSETQ. The CDR3 bases are TGCGCCAGCCGTCAGGCGAACACTGAAGCTTTCTTT. Translating it yields CASRQANTEAFF.